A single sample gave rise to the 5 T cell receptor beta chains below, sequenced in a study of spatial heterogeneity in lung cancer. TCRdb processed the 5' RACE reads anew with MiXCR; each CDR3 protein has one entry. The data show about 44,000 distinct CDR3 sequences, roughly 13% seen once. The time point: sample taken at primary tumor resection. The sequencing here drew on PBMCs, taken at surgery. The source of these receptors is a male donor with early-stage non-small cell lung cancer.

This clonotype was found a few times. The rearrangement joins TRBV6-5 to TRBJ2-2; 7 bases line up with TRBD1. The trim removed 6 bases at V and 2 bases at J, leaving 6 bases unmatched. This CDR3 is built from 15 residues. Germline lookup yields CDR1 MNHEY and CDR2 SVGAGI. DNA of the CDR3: TGTGCCAGCAGATTCGGGACAGTTAACACCGGGGAGCTGTTTTTT. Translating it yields CASRFGTVNTGELFF.

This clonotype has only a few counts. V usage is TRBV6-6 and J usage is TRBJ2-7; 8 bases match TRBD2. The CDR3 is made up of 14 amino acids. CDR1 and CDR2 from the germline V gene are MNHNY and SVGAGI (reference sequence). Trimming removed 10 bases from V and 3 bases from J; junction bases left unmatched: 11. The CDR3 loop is CATNGGLAGYEQYF. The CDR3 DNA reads TGTGCCACTAACGGGGGGCTAGCGGGCTACGAGCAGTACTTC.

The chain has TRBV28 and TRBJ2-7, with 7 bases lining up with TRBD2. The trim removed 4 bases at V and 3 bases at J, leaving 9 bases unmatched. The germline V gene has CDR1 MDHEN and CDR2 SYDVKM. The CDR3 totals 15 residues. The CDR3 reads CASSSHGGGLYEQYF. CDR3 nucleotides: TGTGCCAGCAGTTCCCATGGGGGGGGTCTCTACGAGCAGTACTTC.

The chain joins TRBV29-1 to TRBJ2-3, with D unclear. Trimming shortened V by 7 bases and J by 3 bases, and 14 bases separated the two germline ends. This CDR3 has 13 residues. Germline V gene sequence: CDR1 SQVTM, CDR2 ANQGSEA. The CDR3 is CSGRKSGTDTQYF. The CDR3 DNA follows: TGCAGCGGACGAAAAAGTGGGACAGATACGCAGTATTTT.

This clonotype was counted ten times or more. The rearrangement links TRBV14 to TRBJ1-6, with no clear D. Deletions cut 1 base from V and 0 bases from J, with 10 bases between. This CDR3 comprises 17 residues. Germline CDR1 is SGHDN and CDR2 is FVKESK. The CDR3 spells CASSQVRPNSYNSPLHF. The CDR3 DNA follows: TGTGCCAGCAGCCAAGTTCGACCTAACTCCTATAATTCACCCCTCCACTTT.